This T cell receptor beta chain came from a study of control samples from healthy donors and cancer patients. Clones were sequenced by immunoSEQ multiplex PCR, and TCRdb holds only the in-frame ones, with some missing. Among some 150,000 clones listed, just under 95% were seen once. The CDR3 has 14 amino acids. The germline V gene has CDR1 SGHKS and CDR2 YYEKEE (reference sequence). With 4 bases clipped from V and 3 bases from J, the junction kept 6 bases outside the gene matches. The sequenced material came from blood. This receptor was identified in an older woman in good health. The chain links TRBV5-5 to TRBJ1-2; TRBD1 agrees at 7 bases. The CDR3, as DNA: TGTGCCAGCAGCCAGTGGGGACAGTACTATGGCTACACCTTC. This sequence encodes CASSQWGQYYGYTF.